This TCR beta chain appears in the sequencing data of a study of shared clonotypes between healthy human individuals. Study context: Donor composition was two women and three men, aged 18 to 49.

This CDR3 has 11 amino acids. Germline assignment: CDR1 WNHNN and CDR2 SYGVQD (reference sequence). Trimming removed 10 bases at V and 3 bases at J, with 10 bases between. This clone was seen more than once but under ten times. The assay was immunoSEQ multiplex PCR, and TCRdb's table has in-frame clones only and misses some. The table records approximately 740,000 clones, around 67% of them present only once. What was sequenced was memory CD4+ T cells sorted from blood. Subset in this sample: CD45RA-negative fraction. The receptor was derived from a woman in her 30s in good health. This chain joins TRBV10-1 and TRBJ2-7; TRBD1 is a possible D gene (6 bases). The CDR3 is CAITGFYEQYF. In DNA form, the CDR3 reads TGCGCCATCACAGGGTTCTACGAGCAGTACTTC.